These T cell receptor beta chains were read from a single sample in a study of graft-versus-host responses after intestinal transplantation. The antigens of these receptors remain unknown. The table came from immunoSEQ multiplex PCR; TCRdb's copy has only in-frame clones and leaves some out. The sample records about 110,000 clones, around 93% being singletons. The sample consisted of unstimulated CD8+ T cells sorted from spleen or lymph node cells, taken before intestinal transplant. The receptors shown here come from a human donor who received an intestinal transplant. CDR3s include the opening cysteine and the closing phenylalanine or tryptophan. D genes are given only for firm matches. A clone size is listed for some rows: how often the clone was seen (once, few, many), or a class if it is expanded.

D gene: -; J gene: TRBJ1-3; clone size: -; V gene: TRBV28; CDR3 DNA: TGTGCCAGCAGTTCTTTACAGGGCTATATCTCTGGAAACACCATATATTTT; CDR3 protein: CASSSLQGYISGNTIYF
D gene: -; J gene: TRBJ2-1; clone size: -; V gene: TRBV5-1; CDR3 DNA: TGCGCCAGCAGAGCGAGCGGAGATTACAATGAGCAGTTCTTC; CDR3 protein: CASRASGDYNEQFF
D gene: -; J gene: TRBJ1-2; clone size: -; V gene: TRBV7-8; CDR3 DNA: TGTGCCAGCAGCTTAGGATTCGGGAACACCTATGGCTACACCTTC; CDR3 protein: CASSLGFGNTYGYTF
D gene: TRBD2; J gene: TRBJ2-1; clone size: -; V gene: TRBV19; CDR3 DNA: TGTGCCAGTAGTGCCCTAGCGGGGGGTTGGGAGCAGTTCTTC; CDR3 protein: CASSALAGGWEQFF
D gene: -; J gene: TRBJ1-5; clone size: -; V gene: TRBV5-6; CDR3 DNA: TGTGCCAGCAGCTTGTCTAGCAATCAGCCCCAGCATTTT; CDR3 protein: CASSLSSNQPQHF
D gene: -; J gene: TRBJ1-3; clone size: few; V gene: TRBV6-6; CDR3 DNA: TGTGCCAGTACTTATAACTCTGGAAACACCATATATTTT; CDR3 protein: CASTYNSGNTIYF
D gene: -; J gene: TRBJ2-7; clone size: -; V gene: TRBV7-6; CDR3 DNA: TGTGCCAGCAGCTTAGTAGGCGGGGGCGGTAGTGGGGGGTTCTACGAGCAGTACTTC; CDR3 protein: CASSLVGGGGSGGFYEQYF
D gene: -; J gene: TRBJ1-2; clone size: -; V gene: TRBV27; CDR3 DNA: TGTGCCAGCAGTTTATCAGCCGGCGGTCCCTATGGCTACACCTTC; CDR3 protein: CASSLSAGGPYGYTF
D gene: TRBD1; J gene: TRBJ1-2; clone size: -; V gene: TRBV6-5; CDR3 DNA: TGTGCCAGCAGTTCAGACAGGGGCCCCTATGGCTACACCTTC; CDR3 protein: CASSSDRGPYGYTF
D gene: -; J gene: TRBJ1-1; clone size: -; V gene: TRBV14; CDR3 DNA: TGTGCCAGCAGCCAAGTCGGCACTGAAGCTTTCTTT; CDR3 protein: CASSQVGTEAFF
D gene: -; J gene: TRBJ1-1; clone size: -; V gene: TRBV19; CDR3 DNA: TGTGCCAGTAGTATATGGGACGGTGACACTGAAGCTTTCTTT; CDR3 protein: CASSIWDGDTEAFF
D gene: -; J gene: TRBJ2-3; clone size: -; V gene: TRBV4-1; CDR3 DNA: TGCGCCAGCAGCACCCTTAGGGGATTCGAGCCGTATTTT; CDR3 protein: CASSTLRGFEPYF
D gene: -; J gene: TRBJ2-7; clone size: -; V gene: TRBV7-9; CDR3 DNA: TGTGCCAGCAGCTCGCCGACTAGTGAGGGATACGAGCAGTACTTC; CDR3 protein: CASSSPTSEGYEQYF
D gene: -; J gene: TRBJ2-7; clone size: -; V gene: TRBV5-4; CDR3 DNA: TGTGCCAGCAGCTTTGGCAAGTACGAGCAGTACTTC; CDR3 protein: CASSFGKYEQYF
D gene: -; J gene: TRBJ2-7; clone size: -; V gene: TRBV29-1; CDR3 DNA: TGCAGCGTTGAAGATAGCGGGCCACAGGGCTACGAGCAGTACTTC; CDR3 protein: CSVEDSGPQGYEQYF
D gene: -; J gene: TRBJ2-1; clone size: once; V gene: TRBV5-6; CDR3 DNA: TGTGCCAGCAGCGCGGACTCATCATCCTACAATGAGCAGTTCTTC; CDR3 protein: CASSADSSSYNEQFF
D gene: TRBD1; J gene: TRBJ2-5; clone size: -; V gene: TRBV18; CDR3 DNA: TGTGCCAGCTCAGAACAGGGGCAAGAGACCCAGTACTTC; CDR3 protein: CASSEQGQETQYF
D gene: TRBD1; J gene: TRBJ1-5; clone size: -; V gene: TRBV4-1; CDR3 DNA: TGCGCCAGCAGCCAAAGGACAGGGGGTGAGAATCAGCCCCAGCATTTT; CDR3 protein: CASSQRTGGENQPQHF
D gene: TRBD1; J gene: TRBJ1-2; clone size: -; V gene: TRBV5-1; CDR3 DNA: TGCGCCAGCAGCTTGGAGGGACAGCTAGCCGATGGCTACACCTTC; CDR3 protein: CASSLEGQLADGYTF
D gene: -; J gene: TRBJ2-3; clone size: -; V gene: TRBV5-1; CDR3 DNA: TGCGCCAGCAGCCGACGCGGGGATACGCAGTATTTT; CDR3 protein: CASSRRGDTQYF
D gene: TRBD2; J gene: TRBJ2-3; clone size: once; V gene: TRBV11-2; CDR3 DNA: TGTGCCAGCAGCTTAGAGGCGGGAGGGAGCACAGATACGCAGTATTTT; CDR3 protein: CASSLEAGGSTDTQYF
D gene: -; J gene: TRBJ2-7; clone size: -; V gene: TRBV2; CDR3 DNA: TGTTCCAGCAGTCGCGGGACGGCATACGAGCAGTACTTC; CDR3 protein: CSSSRGTAYEQYF
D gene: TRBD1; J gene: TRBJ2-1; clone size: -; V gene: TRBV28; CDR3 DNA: TGTGCCAGCAGTTTACCGGGACAGGGCTATGAGCAGTTCTTC; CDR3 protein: CASSLPGQGYEQFF
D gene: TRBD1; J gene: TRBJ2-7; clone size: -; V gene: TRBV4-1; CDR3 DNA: TGCGCCAGCAGCCAAGGCGTGGGACAGGTGAATGACGAGCAGTACTTC; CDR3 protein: CASSQGVGQVNDEQYF
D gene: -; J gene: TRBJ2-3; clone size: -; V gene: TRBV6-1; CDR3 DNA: TGTGCCAGCAGTGAAAGAACACTTTGGGCCACAGATACGCAGTATTTT; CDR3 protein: CASSERTLWATDTQYF
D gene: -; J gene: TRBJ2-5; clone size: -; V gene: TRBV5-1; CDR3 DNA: TGCGCCAGCAGCTTTGGGGAGACCCAGTACTTC; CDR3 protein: CASSFGETQYF
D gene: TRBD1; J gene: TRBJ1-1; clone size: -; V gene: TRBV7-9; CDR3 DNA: TGTGCCAGCAGCGTTAATTACTACAGGGGCACTGAAGCTTTCTTT; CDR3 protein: CASSVNYYRGTEAFF
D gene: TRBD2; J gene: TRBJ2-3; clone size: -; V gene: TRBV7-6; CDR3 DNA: TGTGCCAGCAGCTTGACTAGCGGGTTCGCAGATACGCAGTATTTT; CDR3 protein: CASSLTSGFADTQYF
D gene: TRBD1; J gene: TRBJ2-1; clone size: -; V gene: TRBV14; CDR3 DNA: TGTGCCAGCAGCCAATTCAACAGGGGGCCGGATGAGCAGTTCTTC; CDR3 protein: CASSQFNRGPDEQFF
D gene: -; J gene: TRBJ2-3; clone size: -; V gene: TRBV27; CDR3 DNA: TGTGCCAGCAGTTTGTGGAACAGACCCACAGATACGCAGTATTTT; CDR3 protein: CASSLWNRPTDTQYF
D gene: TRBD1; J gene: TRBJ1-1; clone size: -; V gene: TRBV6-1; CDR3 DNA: TGTGCCAGCAGTGGGCACAGGGGGCAAAGCACTGAAGCTTTCTTT; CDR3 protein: CASSGHRGQSTEAFF
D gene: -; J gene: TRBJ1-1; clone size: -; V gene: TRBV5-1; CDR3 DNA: TGCGCCAGCAGCGGGATGTTGGGTGGTCGCGGAGCTTTCTTT; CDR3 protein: CASSGMLGGRGAFF
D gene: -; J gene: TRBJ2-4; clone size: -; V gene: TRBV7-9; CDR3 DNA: TGTGCCAGCAGCTCTGTAACCAATACGGAAGCGAACATTCAGTACTTC; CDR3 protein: CASSSVTNTEANIQYF
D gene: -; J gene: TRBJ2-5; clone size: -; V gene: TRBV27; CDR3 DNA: TGTGCCAGCAGTCCTGATCCCCGAGCGGAGACCCAGTACTTC; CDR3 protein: CASSPDPRAETQYF
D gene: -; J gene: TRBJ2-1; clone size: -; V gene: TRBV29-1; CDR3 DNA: TGCAGCGTTGAAGACGAGCCGAGCCGGCGAAACTCCTACAATGAGCAGTTCTTC; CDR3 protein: CSVEDEPSRRNSYNEQFF
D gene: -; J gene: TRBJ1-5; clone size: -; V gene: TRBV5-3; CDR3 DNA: TGTGCCAGGCCCAAGGAGGATTTTAGCAATCAGCCCCAGCATTTT; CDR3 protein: CARPKEDFSNQPQHF
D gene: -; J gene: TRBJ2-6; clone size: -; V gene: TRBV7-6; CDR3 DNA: TGTGCCAGCAGCCCACTGGGGGGGGCCAACGTCCTGACTTTC; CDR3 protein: CASSPLGGANVLTF
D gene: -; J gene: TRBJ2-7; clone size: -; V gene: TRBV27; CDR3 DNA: TGTGCCAGCAGTTTTTTGGACAGCGAGCAGTACTTC; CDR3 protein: CASSFLDSEQYF
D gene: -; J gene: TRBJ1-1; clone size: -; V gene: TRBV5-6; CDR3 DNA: TGTGCCAGCAGCTTGACGCAGGGGTTGATGAACACTGAAGCTTTCTTT; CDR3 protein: CASSLTQGLMNTEAFF
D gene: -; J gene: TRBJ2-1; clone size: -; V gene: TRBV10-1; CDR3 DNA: TGCGCCAGCAGTGAATCTGTGGGGAATGAGCAGTTCTTC; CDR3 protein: CASSESVGNEQFF
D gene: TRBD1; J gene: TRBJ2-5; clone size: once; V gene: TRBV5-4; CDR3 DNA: TGTGCCAGCAGCCCAGGTCCGGGACAGCGTCTGCAGACCCAGTACTTC; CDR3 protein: CASSPGPGQRLQTQYF